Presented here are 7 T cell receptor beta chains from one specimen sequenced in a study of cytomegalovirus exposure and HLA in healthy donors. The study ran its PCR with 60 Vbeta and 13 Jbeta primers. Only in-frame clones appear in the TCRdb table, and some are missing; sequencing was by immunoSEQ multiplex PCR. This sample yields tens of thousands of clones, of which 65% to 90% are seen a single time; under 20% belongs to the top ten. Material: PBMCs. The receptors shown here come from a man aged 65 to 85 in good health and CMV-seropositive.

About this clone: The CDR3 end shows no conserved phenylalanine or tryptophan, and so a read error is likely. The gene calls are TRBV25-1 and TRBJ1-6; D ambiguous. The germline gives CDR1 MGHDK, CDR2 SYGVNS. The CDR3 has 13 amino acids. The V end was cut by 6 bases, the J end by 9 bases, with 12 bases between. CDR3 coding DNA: TGTGCCAGCAGAGGGAGGGTGATTTCACCCCTCCACCTT. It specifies CASRGRVISPLHL.

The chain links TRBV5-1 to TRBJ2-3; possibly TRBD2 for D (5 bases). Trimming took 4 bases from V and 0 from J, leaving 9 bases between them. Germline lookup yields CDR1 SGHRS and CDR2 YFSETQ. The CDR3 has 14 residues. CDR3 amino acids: CASSGGSSTDTQYF. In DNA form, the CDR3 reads TGCGCCAGCAGCGGAGGTTCTAGCACAGATACGCAGTATTTT.

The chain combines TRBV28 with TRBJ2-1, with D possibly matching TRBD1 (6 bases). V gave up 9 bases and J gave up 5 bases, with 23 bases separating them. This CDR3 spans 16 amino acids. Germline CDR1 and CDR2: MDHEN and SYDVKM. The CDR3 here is CASHTSDSNIHNEQFF. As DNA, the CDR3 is TGTGCCAGTCATACCTCGGACAGTAATATCCACAATGAGCAGTTCTTC. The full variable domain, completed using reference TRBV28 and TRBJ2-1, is DVKVTQSSRYLVKRTGEKVFLECVQDMDHENMFWYRQDPGLGLRLIYFSYDVKMKEKGDIPEGYSVSREKKERFSLILESASTNQTSMYLCASHTSDSNIHNEQFFGPGTRLTVL.

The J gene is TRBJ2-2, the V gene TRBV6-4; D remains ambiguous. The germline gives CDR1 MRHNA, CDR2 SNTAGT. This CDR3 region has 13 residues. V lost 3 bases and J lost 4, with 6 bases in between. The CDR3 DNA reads TGTGCCAGCAGTGAGCTGGCCACCGGGGAGCTGTTTTTT. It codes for CASSELATGELFF.

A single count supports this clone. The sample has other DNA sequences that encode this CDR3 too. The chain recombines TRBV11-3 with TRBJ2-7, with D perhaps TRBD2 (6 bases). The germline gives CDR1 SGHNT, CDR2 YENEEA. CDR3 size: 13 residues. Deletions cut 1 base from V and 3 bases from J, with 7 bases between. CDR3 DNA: TGTGCCAGCAGCTTAGGACTAGACTACGAGCAGTACTTC. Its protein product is CASSLGLDYEQYF.

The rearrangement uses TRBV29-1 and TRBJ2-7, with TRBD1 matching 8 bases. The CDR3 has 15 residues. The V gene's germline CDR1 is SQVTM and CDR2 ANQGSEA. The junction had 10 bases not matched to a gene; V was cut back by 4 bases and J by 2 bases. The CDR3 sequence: CSVGGITGGTYEQYF. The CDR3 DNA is TGCAGCGTTGGGGGAATAACAGGGGGAACCTACGAGCAGTACTTC.

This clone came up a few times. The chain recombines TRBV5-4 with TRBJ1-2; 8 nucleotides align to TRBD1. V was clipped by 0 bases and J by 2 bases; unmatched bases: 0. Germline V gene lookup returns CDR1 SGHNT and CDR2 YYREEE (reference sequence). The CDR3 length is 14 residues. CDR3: CASSLGTGNYGYTF. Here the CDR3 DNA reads TGTGCCAGCAGCTTGGGGACAGGGAACTATGGCTACACCTTC.